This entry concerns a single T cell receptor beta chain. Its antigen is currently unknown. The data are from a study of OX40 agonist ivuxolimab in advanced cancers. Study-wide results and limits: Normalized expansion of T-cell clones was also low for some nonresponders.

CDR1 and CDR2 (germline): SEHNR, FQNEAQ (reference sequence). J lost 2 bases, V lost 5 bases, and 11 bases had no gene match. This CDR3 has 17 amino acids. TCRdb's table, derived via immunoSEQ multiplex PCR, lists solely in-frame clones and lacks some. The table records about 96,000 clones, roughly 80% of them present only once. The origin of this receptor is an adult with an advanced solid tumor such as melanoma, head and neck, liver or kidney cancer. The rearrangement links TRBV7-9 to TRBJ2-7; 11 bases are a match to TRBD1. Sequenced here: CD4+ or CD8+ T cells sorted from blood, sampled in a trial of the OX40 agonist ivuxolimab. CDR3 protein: CASSPPPGQGDPYEQYF. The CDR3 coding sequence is TGTGCCAGCAGCCCCCCCCCGGGACAGGGGGATCCCTACGAGCAGTACTTC.